Detailed here is one T cell receptor (beta chain). Its antigen is not identified. CDR1 and CDR2 (germline): SQVTM, ANQGSEA. The CDR3 runs to 12 residues. The ends were cut back, 7 bases at V and 4 bases at J, with 11 bases in the middle. The authors reverse transcribed all of the isolated RNA, so sequencing captured expressed TCRB transcripts. Only in-frame clones appear in the TCRdb table, and some are missing; sequencing was by immunoSEQ multiplex PCR. The sample carries 200,000 to 300,000 clones, approximately 11% recorded once. This sample is part of a study of beta chain features in type 1 diabetes. Whole-study context: No age, gender or cell yield differences were seen between patients and healthy donors.

The study's findings and limits: For TCRB rearrangement, an influence of HLA type remained unresolved here. Whatever favoring of shorter templates PCR might show would apply equally to patients and controls. TCRB CDR3 length was moderately but significantly reduced in all four CD4+ subsets of Type 1 diabetes patients. Patients' naive, central memory and Treg TCRB repertoires seemed closer to one another than those of healthy donors.

The chain combines TRBV29-1 with TRBJ2-1; maybe TRBD1 (5 bases). The source is a man between 25 and 39 years old with type 1 diabetes. The specimen was naive CD4+ T cells from blood. In DNA, the CDR3 is TGCAGCGCCGCAGGGCCGTACAATGAGCAGTTCTTC. Protein sequence: CSAAGPYNEQFF.